This is a list of T cell receptor beta chains from one sample in a study of cytomegalovirus exposure and HLA in healthy donors. The repertoire was sequenced with immunoSEQ multiplex PCR; TCRdb's copy has only in-frame clones and lacks some. The sample shows 150,000 to 180,000 clones, under 85% of them seen only once. Sequenced sample: PBMCs. The origin of the receptors is a man between 18 and 35 years old in good health and CMV-seronegative. Each CDR3 is given with its conserved first and last residue. A D gene is named only where the DNA matches it firmly. Where a row states a size, it is once, few, many or the class of an expanded clone; other rows omit it.

>-|-|TRBV4-3|19|TRBJ1-1
CASSQDGGGGGFGNTEAFF
TGCGCCAGCAGCCAAGACGGCGGAGGGGGGGGTTTCGGGAACACTGAAGCTTTCTTT
>-|-|TRBV7-9|15|TRBJ1-2
CASSLQGGLIYGYTF
TGTGCCAGCAGCTTACAAGGCGGACTTATCTATGGCTACACCTTC
>-|TRBD2|TRBV6-1|18|TRBJ2-3
CASSDPLAPFGRVDTQYF
TGTGCCAGCAGTGATCCACTAGCGCCCTTTGGCAGAGTGGATACGCAGTATTTT
>-|-|TRBV7-8|16|TRBJ1-5
CASSLGFSDRNQPQHF
TGTGCCAGCAGCTTAGGGTTTAGTGATCGCAATCAGCCCCAGCATTTT
>-|-|TRBV2|13|TRBJ1-1
CASLGGAGTEAFF
TGTGCCTCCCTGGGGGGGGCAGGCACTGAAGCTTTCTTT
>-|-|TRBV28|14|TRBJ1-2
CASMRRVRNYGYTF
TGTGCCAGCATGCGGAGAGTCAGAAACTATGGCTACACCTTC
>-|-|TRBV27|12|TRBJ1-5
CASTTGNQPQHF
TGTGCCAGCACGACAGGCAATCAGCCCCAGCATTTT
>-|TRBD2|TRBV14|16|TRBJ2-1
CASSQDAGVNYNEQFF
TGTGCCAGCAGCCAAGACGCGGGGGTGAACTACAATGAGCAGTTCTTC
>-|TRBD1|TRBV7-7|15|TRBJ2-5
CASSGSRTGAETQYF
TGTGCTAGCAGCGGATCCCGGACAGGGGCAGAGACCCAGTACTTC
>-|-|TRBV6-1|14|TRBJ1-1
CASSYQGGNTEAFF
TGTGCCAGCAGTTATCAGGGAGGGAACACTGAAGCTTTCTTT
>-|TRBD2|TRBV6-1|16|TRBJ2-1
CASSDLAGGPYNEQFF
TGTGCCAGCAGTGACCTAGCGGGGGGCCCTTACAATGAGCAGTTCTTC
>-|-|TRBV28|14|TRBJ1-3
CASSLLGVETRIYF
TGTGCCAGCAGTTTATTAGGGGTGGAAACCCGAATATATTTT
>-|-|TRBV30|13|TRBJ1-1
CAWSVGGALEAFF
TGTGCCTGGAGTGTCGGTGGGGCACTTGAAGCTTTCTTT
>few|TRBD1|TRBV9|15|TRBJ2-5
CASSPGTGIQETQYF
TGTGCCAGCAGCCCCGGGACAGGGATCCAAGAGACCCAGTACTTC
>-|-|TRBV2|12|TRBJ2-3
CASNRGTDTQYF
TGTGCCAGCAACCGGGGTACAGATACGCAGTATTTT
>-|TRBD1|TRBV27|13|TRBJ1-5
CASKTGGGQPQHF
TGTGCCAGCAAGACAGGGGGAGGGCAGCCCCAGCATTTT
>-|TRBD1|TRBV6-6|15|TRBJ1-2
CASSYLVTGESGYTF
TGTGCCAGCAGTTACCTAGTGACAGGGGAGAGTGGCTACACCTTC
>-|-|TRBV2|15|TRBJ2-2
CASSDGLWNTGELFF
TGTGCCAGCAGTGACGGACTTTGGAACACCGGGGAGCTGTTTTTT
>-|TRBD2|TRBV27|15|TRBJ2-3
CASSPGTSGTDTQYF
TGTGCCAGCAGTCCCGGGACTAGCGGCACAGATACGCAGTATTTT
>-|TRBD2|TRBV5-4|16|TRBJ2-3
CASSTWERGEGDTQYF
TGTGCCAGCAGCACATGGGAGCGGGGGGAGGGAGATACGCAGTATTTT
>few|-|TRBV5-4|14|TRBJ1-6
CASSLARTASPLHF
TGTGCCAGCAGCTTGGCCCGGACAGCCTCACCCCTCCACTTT
>-|TRBD2|TRBV18|15|TRBJ2-5
CASSPPGLGGETQYF
TGTGCCAGCTCACCACCGGGACTAGGGGGGGAGACCCAGTACTTC
>-|TRBD2|TRBV28|15|TRBJ2-1
CASSSPAGGENEQFF
TGTGCCAGCAGTTCTCCCGCGGGAGGGGAGAATGAGCAGTTCTTC
>-|TRBD1|TRBV6-1|15|TRBJ2-2
CASRLQGADTGELFF
TGTGCCAGCAGATTACAGGGGGCGGACACCGGGGAGCTGTTTTTT
>-|-|TRBV12-5|13|TRBJ2-7
CASGYREPYEQYF
TGTGCTAGTGGTTACAGGGAGCCCTACGAGCAGTACTTC
>-|TRBD1|TRBV7-9|16|TRBJ1-4
CSCRGDRDPYNEKLFF
TGTTCCTGCCGGGGGGACAGGGACCCCTATAATGAAAAACTGTTTTTT